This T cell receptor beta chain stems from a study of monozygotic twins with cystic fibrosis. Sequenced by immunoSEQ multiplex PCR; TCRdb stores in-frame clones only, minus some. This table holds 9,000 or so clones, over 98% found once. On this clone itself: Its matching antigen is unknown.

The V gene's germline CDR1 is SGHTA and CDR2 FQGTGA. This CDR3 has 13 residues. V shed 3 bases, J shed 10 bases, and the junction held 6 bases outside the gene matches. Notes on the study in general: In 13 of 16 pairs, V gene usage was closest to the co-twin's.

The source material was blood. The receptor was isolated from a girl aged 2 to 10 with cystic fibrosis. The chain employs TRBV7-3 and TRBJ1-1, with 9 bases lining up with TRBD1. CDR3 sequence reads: CASSFTGGAPAFF. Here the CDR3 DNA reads TGTGCCAGCAGCTTCACAGGGGGCGCCCCAGCTTTCTTT.